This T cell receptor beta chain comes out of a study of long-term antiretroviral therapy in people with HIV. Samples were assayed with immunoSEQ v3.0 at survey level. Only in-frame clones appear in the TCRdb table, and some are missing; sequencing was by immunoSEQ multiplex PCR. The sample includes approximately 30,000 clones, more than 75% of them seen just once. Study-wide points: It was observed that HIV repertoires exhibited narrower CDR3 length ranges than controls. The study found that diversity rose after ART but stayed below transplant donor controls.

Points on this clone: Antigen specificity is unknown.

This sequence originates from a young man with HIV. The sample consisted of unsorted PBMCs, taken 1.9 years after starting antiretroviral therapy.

This CDR3 reads CASSPFRTENTEAFF. CDR3 bases: TGTGCCAGCTCACCTTTCCGGACTGAGAACACTGAAGCTTTCTTT. This chain joins TRBV18 and TRBJ1-1, with D uncertain. Per the germline V gene, CDR1 is KGHSH and CDR2 is LQKENI. V lost 3 bases to trimming and J lost 1 base, with 12 bases between them. This CDR3 is 15 amino acids long. Looking up the rest from reference TRBV18 and TRBJ1-1 gives the full variable domain: NAGVMQNPRHLVRRRGQEARLRCSPMKGHSHVYWYRQLPEEGLKFMVYLQKENIIDESGMPKERFSAEFPKEGPSILRIQQVVRGDSAAYFCASSPFRTENTEAFFGQGTRLTVV.